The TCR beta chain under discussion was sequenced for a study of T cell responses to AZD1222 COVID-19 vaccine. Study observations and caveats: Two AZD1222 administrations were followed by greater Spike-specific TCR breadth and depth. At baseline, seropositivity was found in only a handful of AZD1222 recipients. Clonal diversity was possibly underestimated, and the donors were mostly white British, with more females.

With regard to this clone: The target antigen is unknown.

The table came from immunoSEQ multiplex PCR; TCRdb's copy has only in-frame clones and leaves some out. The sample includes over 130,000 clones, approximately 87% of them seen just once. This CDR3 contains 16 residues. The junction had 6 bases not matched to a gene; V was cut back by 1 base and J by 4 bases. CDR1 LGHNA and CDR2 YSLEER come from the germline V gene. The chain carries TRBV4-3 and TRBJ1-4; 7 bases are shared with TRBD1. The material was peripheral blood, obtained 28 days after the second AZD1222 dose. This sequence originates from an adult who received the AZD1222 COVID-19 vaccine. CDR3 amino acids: CASSQGAGGINEKLFF. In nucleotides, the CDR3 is TGCGCCAGCAGCCAAGGGGCAGGGGGTATTAATGAAAAACTGTTTTTT.